This paragraph reports one T cell receptor beta chain. Trimming cost V 2 bases and J 3 bases, with 13 bases left between them. Germline CDR1 reads SGHAT; CDR2 reads FQNNGV. CDR3 size: 15 residues. The data originate from a study of shared clonotypes between healthy human individuals. Libraries were prepared by immunoSEQ multiplex PCR; TCRdb keeps only in-frame clonotypes and omits some of them. In the table there are 2 million to 3 million clones, more than 85% of which are singletons. V and J are TRBV11-2 and TRBJ2-5; D gene unclear. Sequencing was performed on naive CD4+ T cells from PBMCs. The sample's subset: CD45RA+ positively selected. This clonotype was obtained from a man between 18 and 29 years old in good health. Some clones in this sample may be carry-over from other donors' samples. Here the CDR3 DNA reads TGTGCCAGCAGCTTAAGTAGGATAAGGGAAGAGACCCAGTACTTC. Translated, it gives CASSLSRIREETQYF.